The next 24 T cell receptor beta chains were all read from a single sample in a study of T cell responses to AZD1222 COVID-19 vaccine. TCRdb keeps only in-frame clones here, not all; method: immunoSEQ multiplex PCR. This sample has roughly 70,000 clones, with about nine tenths found just once. The sample consisted of peripheral blood, taken 28 days after the second dose of the MenACWY control vaccine. Receptor source: an adult who received the MenACWY meningococcal vaccine as a control.

This chain joins TRBV11-2 and TRBJ1-1, with 7 bases lining up with TRBD1. V dropped 3 bases and J dropped 10; count of bases not matched to a gene: 5. The germline gives CDR1 SGHAT, CDR2 FQNNGV. The CDR3 sequence is 12 residues long. CDR3 in DNA: TGTGCCAGCAGCTTTGAGGACAGGCGAGCTTTCTTT. As protein: CASSFEDRRAFF.

The V and J genes are TRBV27 and TRBJ2-1; either TRBD1 or TRBD2 may fit D (6 bases each). The CDR3 runs to 14 residues. The ends were cut back, 6 bases at V and 8 bases at J, with 17 bases in the middle. Germline V lookup: CDR1 MNHEY, CDR2 SMNVEV (reference sequence). CDR3 sequence: CASSPRGAGDEQFF. CDR3 in DNA: TGTGCCAGCAGCCCGAGGGGGGCCGGGGATGAGCAGTTCTTC.

V is TRBV2 and J is TRBJ2-7, with D tentatively TRBD1 (6 bases). Germline assignment: CDR1 SNHLY and CDR2 FYNNEI. Between the trimmed V and J ends, which lost 6 bases and 7 bases, there was a span of 19 bases. The CDR3 covers 14 residues. Here the CDR3 reads CASRAQGPGGEQYF. The CDR3 nucleotides read TGTGCCAGCAGAGCGCAGGGGCCTGGGGGTGAGCAGTACTTC. Based on the CDR3 plus reference TRBV2 and TRBJ2-7, the full variable domain is EPEVTQTPSHQVTQMGQEVILRCVPISNHLYFYWYRQILGQKVEFLVSFYNNEISEKSEIFDDQFSVERPDGSNFTLKIRSTKLEDSAMYFCASRAQGPGGEQYFGPGTRLTVT.

The chain joins TRBV5-5 to TRBJ1-3; no clear D. The germline CDR1 and CDR2 sequences are SGHKS and YYEKEE (reference sequence). The CDR3 contains 17 residues. V lost 3 bases, J lost 3 bases, and 19 bases lay in between. CDR3 protein: CASSWPRGVSLGNTIYF. The CDR3, as DNA: TGTGCCAGCAGCTGGCCGCGTGGGGTCTCTCTTGGAAACACCATATATTTT.

The chain combines TRBV28 with TRBJ1-1, with D possibly TRBD1 on 5 matching bases. The CDR3 runs to 16 residues. Trimming cost V 3 bases and J 0 bases, with 14 bases left between them. The germline V gene encodes CDR1 MDHEN and CDR2 SYDVKM. CDR3 amino acids: CASSLPTGGMNTEAFF. The CDR3, as DNA: TGTGCCAGCAGTTTGCCCACGGGGGGGATGAACACTGAAGCTTTCTTT. Full variable domain (remainder filled in from reference TRBV28 and TRBJ1-1): DVKVTQSSRYLVKRTGEKVFLECVQDMDHENMFWYRQDPGLGLRLIYFSYDVKMKEKGDIPEGYSVSREKKERFSLILESASTNQTSMYLCASSLPTGGMNTEAFFGQGTRLTVV.

V gene TRBV7-8 combines with J gene TRBJ2-1, with D perhaps given as TRBD1 or TRBD2 (5 bases each). Germline V gives CDR1 SGHVS, CDR2 FQNEAQ. This CDR3 comprises 16 residues. V lost 5 bases, J lost 7 bases, and 21 bases lay in between. The CDR3 loop reads CASSLHRDGGPNEQFF. DNA for the CDR3: TGTGCCAGCAGCCTACACCGGGACGGTGGGCCAAATGAGCAGTTCTTC.

The chain carries TRBV7-9 and TRBJ2-1, with 7 bases lining up with TRBD1. J was trimmed by 5 bases and V by 1 base; bases with no gene match: 8. CDR3 length: 16 amino acids. CDR1 and CDR2 (germline): SEHNR, FQNEAQ (reference sequence). CDR3 in DNA: TGTGCCAGCAGCTTAGTGGCTGGGACAGACCACAATGAGCAGTTCTTC. Amino acids: CASSLVAGTDHNEQFF.

The V call is TRBV19, the J call TRBJ2-4; the match to TRBD2 covers 9 bases. Trimming cost V 0 bases and J 7 bases; bases outside gene matches: 7. The CDR3 runs to 16 residues. Germline V gene sequence: CDR1 LNHDA, CDR2 SQIVND (reference sequence). The CDR3 sequence is CASSIEGGGRGNIQYF. CDR3 nucleotide sequence: TGTGCCAGTAGTATAGAAGGTGGCGGGAGGGGGAACATTCAGTACTTC.

This chain connects TRBV18 to TRBJ2-6, with unresolved D. Trimming stripped 3 bases from V and 0 bases from J, with 6 bases between. Looked up from germline, CDR1 is KGHSH and CDR2 is LQKENI. The length of the CDR3 is 15 residues. The CDR3 DNA follows: TGTGCCAGCTCACCCTTGGACTCTGGGGCCAACGTCCTGACTTTC. Its protein product is CASSPLDSGANVLTF.

This clone was detected once. The V call is TRBV14, the J call TRBJ1-2, with D possibly matching TRBD1 (5 bases). There are 17 residues in the CDR3. The germline V and J ends were trimmed by 0 bases and 10 bases, with 24 bases remaining between them. Germline V gives CDR1 SGHDN, CDR2 FVKESK. CDR3 loop: CASSQDPRLGGESDYTF. As DNA, the CDR3 is TGTGCCAGCAGCCAAGATCCTCGGTTGGGGGGTGAGTCTGACTACACCTTC.

The rearrangement uses TRBV28 and TRBJ1-1; D call uncertain. The ends were cut back, 5 bases at V and 4 bases at J, with 14 bases in the middle. The germline CDR1 and CDR2 sequences are MDHEN and SYDVKM. The CDR3 totals 14 residues. The CDR3 sequence is CASSEAGLGTEAFF. Here the CDR3 DNA reads TGTGCCAGCAGTGAAGCGGGGTTGGGCACTGAAGCTTTCTTT.

This rearrangement joins TRBV27 to TRBJ2-5, with unresolved D. The germline V gene has CDR1 MNHEY and CDR2 SMNVEV (reference sequence). The V end lost 4 bases, the J end lost 0 bases, and 0 bases lay between the germline ends. The CDR3 length is 11 residues. The DNA for the CDR3 is TGTGCCAGCAGTTACCAAGAGACCCAGTACTTC. This gives the protein CASSYQETQYF.

The chain is built from TRBV21-1 and TRBJ1-2. TRBV21-1 is shown as a pseudogene. The CDR3 is 12 amino acids. The CDR3 DNA reads as TGTGCCACCGGGGGGGGCTCCTATGGCTACACCTTC. Translating gives CATGGGSYGYTF.

CDR3 protein: CAISEEFYEQYF. In DNA, the CDR3 is TGTGCCATCAGTGAGGAGTTCTACGAGCAGTACTTC. J is TRBJ2-7 and V is TRBV10-3; D ambiguous. The V gene lost 2 bases and the J gene lost 3 bases, with 5 bases spanning the gap. Germline CDR1 is ENHRY and CDR2 is SYGVKD. This CDR3 is 12 amino acids long.

The chain employs TRBV6-5 and TRBJ1-6, with D maybe TRBD1 (5 bases). V lost 0 bases, J lost 10 bases, and 13 bases lay in between. The CDR3 spans 15 residues. Germline CDR1 is MNHEY and CDR2 is SVGAGI. This CDR3 reads CASSYSRGRGSPLHF. CDR3 DNA: TGTGCCAGCAGTTACTCCCGGGGACGGGGGTCACCCCTCCACTTT.

The CDR3 DNA reads as TGTGCCAGTAGTATGGGAGACACTGAAGCTTTCTTT. Its protein product is CASSMGDTEAFF. The rearrangement links TRBV19 to TRBJ1-1; D unresolved. The CDR3 extends over 12 amino acids. Trimming cost V 3 bases and J 3 bases, with 5 bases left between them. Germline V gene lookup returns CDR1 LNHDA and CDR2 SQIVND (reference sequence).

The genes are TRBV28 and TRBJ1-1; a possible D gene is TRBD1 (5 bases). The CDR3 loop spans 14 amino acids. Germline CDR1 and CDR2: MDHEN and SYDVKM. Trimming removed 6 bases from V and 2 bases from J, with 13 bases in between. CDR3 loop: CASSPGNRNTEAFF. The CDR3 DNA is TGTGCCAGCAGCCCAGGGAATCGAAACACTGAAGCTTTCTTT.

This chain joins TRBV9 and TRBJ2-1; maybe TRBD2 (7 bases). CDR3 length: 17 residues. Germline values: CDR1 SGDLS, CDR2 YYNGEE. The V end lost 4 bases, the J end lost 3 bases, and 20 bases lay between the germline ends. CDR3 DNA sequence: TGTGCCAGCAGCTCATACTTAGGGGGGGATGACTACAATGAGCAGTTCTTC. This codes for CASSSYLGGDDYNEQFF. The complete variable domain, with remaining parts taken from reference TRBV9 and TRBJ2-1, reads DSGVTQTPKHLITATGQRVTLRCSPRSGDLSVYWYQQSLDQGLQFLIQYYNGEERAKGNILERFSAQQFPDLHSELNLSSLELGDSALYFCASSSYLGGDDYNEQFFGPGTRLTVL.

This clone appeared once. The chain links TRBV27 to TRBJ2-7, with D perhaps matching TRBD2 (6 bases). Germline V gene sequence: CDR1 MNHEY, CDR2 SMNVEV (reference sequence). The CDR3 is 15 amino acids. Trimming removed 6 bases at V and 6 bases at J, with 21 bases between. The CDR3 loop is CASSPPGSYPLEQYF. The CDR3 DNA reads as TGTGCCAGCAGCCCCCCCGGGAGTTATCCTCTCGAGCAGTACTTC.

CDR3 nucleotides: TGTGCCAGCTCACCGCCGGGACTAGCGGGAGGTCCCTACGAGCAGTACTTC. This gives the protein CASSPPGLAGGPYEQYF. The chain carries TRBV18 and TRBJ2-7; 15 bases line up with TRBD2. CDR1 KGHSH and CDR2 LQKENI come from the germline V gene. With V trimmed by 3 bases and J by 2 bases, 5 bases remained unmatched. There are 17 residues in the CDR3.

V usage is TRBV19 and J usage is TRBJ2-1, with D perhaps given as TRBD1 or TRBD2 (5 bases each). The CDR3 is made up of 17 amino acids. Germline assignment: CDR1 LNHDA and CDR2 SQIVND (reference sequence). V lost 5 bases and J lost 3, with 20 bases in between. The CDR3 coding sequence is TGTGCCAGTAGTGTTACCGGGACGGGGACCCTCTACAATGAGCAGTTCTTC. Its protein is CASSVTGTGTLYNEQFF. Full variable domain (outside the CDR3, taken from reference TRBV19 and TRBJ2-1): DGGITQSPKYLFRKEGQNVTLSCEQNLNHDAMYWYRQDPGQGLRLIYYSQIVNDFQKGDIAEGYSVSREKKESFPLTVTSAQKNPTAFYLCASSVTGTGTLYNEQFFGPGTRLTVL.

The chain combines TRBV2 with TRBJ1-6, with no clear D. The germline CDR1 and CDR2 sequences are SNHLY and FYNNEI. This CDR3 comprises 18 residues. V lost 6 bases and J lost 7, with 25 bases in between. In DNA, the CDR3 is TGTGCCAGCAGCCGGGCCGAGCTTGCAGCAAGGGAAAATTCACCCCTCCACTTT. It encodes CASSRAELAARENSPLHF. Looking up the rest from reference TRBV2 and TRBJ1-6 gives the full variable domain: EPEVTQTPSHQVTQMGQEVILRCVPISNHLYFYWYRQILGQKVEFLVSFYNNEISEKSEIFDDQFSVERPDGSNFTLKIRSTKLEDSAMYFCASSRAELAARENSPLHFGNGTRLTVT.

This clone was detected only a few times. The chain joins TRBV30 to TRBJ1-5, with unresolved D. CDR3 length: 12 residues. V lost 0 bases and J lost 7, with 7 bases in between. Germline V gene lookup returns CDR1 GTSNPN and CDR2 SVGIG (reference sequence). The CDR3 region is CAWSVLGQPQHF. CDR3 nucleotide sequence: TGTGCCTGGAGTGTACTTGGACAGCCCCAGCATTTT.

The rearrangement joins TRBV20-1 to TRBJ1-2, with a weak D call TRBD1 (6 bases). CDR1 and CDR2 (germline): DFQATT, SNEGSKA (reference sequence). There are 12 residues in the CDR3. Trimming took off 3 bases at V and 8 bases at J, with 13 bases between the two ends. The CDR3 DNA reads TGCAGTGCTAGTGACAGGTGGCGAGGCTACACCTTC. Translated, it gives CSASDRWRGYTF.